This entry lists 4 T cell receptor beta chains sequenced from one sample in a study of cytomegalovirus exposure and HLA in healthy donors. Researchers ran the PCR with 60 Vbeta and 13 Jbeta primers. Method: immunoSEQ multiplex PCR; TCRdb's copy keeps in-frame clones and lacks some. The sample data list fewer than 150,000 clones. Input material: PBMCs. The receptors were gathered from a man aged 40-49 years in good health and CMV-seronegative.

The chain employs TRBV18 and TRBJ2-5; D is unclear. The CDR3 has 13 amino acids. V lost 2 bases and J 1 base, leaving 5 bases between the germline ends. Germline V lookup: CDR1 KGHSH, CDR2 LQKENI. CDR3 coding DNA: TGTGCCAGCTCACCAGGCTCCCAAGAGACCCAGTACTTC. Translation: CASSPGSQETQYF.

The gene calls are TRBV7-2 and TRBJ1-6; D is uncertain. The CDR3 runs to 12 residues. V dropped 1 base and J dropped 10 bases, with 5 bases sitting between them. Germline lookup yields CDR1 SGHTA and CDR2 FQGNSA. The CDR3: CASSLDISPLHF. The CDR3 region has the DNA TGTGCCAGCAGCTTAGACATCTCACCCCTCCACTTT.

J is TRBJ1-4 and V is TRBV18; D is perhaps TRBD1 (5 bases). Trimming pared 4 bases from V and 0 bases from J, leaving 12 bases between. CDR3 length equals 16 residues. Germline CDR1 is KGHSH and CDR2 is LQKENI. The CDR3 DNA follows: TGTGCCAGCTCACTGGTGACAGCTGCAACTAATGAAAAACTGTTTTTT. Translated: CASSLVTAATNEKLFF.

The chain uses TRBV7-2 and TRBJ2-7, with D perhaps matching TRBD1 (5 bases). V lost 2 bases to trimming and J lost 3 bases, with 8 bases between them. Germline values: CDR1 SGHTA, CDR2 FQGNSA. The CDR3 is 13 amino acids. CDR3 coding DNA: TGTGCCAGCAGCTTATGGGGCTTCTACGAGCAGTACTTC. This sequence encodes CASSLWGFYEQYF.